The 23 T cell receptor beta chains given below trace back to one sample, sequenced in a study of blood T cell repertoires in COVID-19. Using immunoSEQ multiplex PCR, the repertoire was profiled, and TCRdb retains in-frame clones only, with some absent. The data show 200,000 to 250,000 clones, about 90% seen once. The sample comprised peripheral blood. The source of these receptors is a woman between 18 and 30 years old who had recovered from COVID-19.

This sequence joins TRBV4-1 and TRBJ1-4; 7 nucleotides align to TRBD1. Germline V gene lookup returns CDR1 MGHRA and CDR2 YSYEKL. Trimming cost V 0 bases and J 7 bases; bases outside gene matches: 2. This CDR3 contains 14 residues. The CDR3 sequence is CASSQDRGSEKLFF. CDR3 DNA: TGCGCCAGCAGCCAAGACAGGGGGAGTGAAAAACTGTTTTTT.

The chain uses TRBV7-3 and TRBJ2-5, with TRBD2 matching over 11 bases. Germline CDR1 reads SGHTA; CDR2 reads FQGTGA. Trimming cost V 5 bases and J 1 base; bases outside gene matches: 3. The CDR3 runs 15 residues. The CDR3 here is CASSPGLAAQETQYF. CDR3 nucleotides: TGTGCCAGCAGCCCGGGACTAGCGGCCCAAGAGACCCAGTACTTC.

The V and J genes are TRBV30 and TRBJ1-1; D uncertain. CDR1 and CDR2 from the germline V gene are GTSNPN and SVGIG (reference sequence). With 8 bases removed from V and 5 bases from J, the gap between germline ends came to 9 bases. The CDR3 totals 10 residues. The CDR3 spells CARFRTEAFF. The CDR3 coding sequence is TGTGCCCGCTTTCGGACTGAAGCTTTCTTT.

The J gene is TRBJ1-5, the V gene TRBV9, with 7 bases identical to TRBD1. After removal of 0 bases from V and 9 bases from J, the junction contained 6 bases not matched to a gene. The germline gives CDR1 SGDLS, CDR2 YYNGEE. CDR3 length: 14 amino acids. This CDR3 is CASSVAGSGGPQHF. The CDR3, as DNA: TGTGCCAGCAGCGTAGCGGGCTCAGGGGGGCCCCAGCATTTT.

V gene TRBV9 combines with J gene TRBJ2-1, with D unclear. The CDR3 spans 11 residues. Germline CDR1 and CDR2: SGDLS and YYNGEE. The V gene lost 0 bases and the J gene lost 12 bases, with 7 bases spanning the gap. The chain's CDR3 is CASSVGTGQFF. In DNA, the CDR3 is TGTGCCAGCAGCGTAGGTACGGGGCAGTTCTTC.

The J gene is TRBJ2-7, the V gene TRBV5-1; TRBD1 aligns across 8 bases. The CDR3 is 15 residues long. After removal of 2 bases from V and 2 bases from J, the junction contained 6 bases not matched to a gene. Germline CDR1 and CDR2: SGHRS and YFSETQ. The CDR3 nucleotides are TGCGCCAGCAGCTTAGGGACGACAGGGGCCTACGAGCAGTACTTC. Translating it yields CASSLGTTGAYEQYF.

The chain joins TRBV18 to TRBJ2-1; 9 bases match TRBD2. The CDR3 is made up of 18 amino acids. With V trimmed by 2 bases and J by 9 bases, 17 bases remained unmatched. Germline values: CDR1 KGHSH, CDR2 LQKENI. This CDR3 is CASSPSTSGTKRAGEQFF. DNA for the CDR3: TGTGCCAGCTCACCATCGACTAGCGGTACAAAAAGAGCTGGTGAGCAGTTCTTC.

The table lists this clone with a count of one. This chain connects TRBV19 to TRBJ1-4; 8 bases are a match to TRBD1. This CDR3 region has 13 residues. Germline V CDR1 and CDR2: LNHDA, SQIVND (reference sequence). V was pared by 10 bases and J by 7 bases, with 8 bases of the junction left unmatched. The CDR3 reads CATWTGPGEKLFF. The CDR3 nucleotides are TGTGCCACCTGGACAGGGCCGGGTGAAAAACTGTTTTTT.

The V call is TRBV5-4, the J call TRBJ2-3, with D perhaps matching TRBD1 (7 bases). There are 16 residues in the CDR3. The germline V gene encodes CDR1 SGHNT and CDR2 YYREEE (reference sequence). V shed 4 bases and J shed 2 bases, with 17 bases lying between them. The CDR3 region has the DNA TGTGCCAGCAGCCCCGCGGAGGGGGCCAACACAGATACGCAGTATTTT. It codes for CASSPAEGANTDTQYF.

This rearrangement joins TRBV4-3 to TRBJ1-1; D gene unclear. The CDR3 runs 13 residues. Trimming removed 4 bases from V and 0 bases from J, with 6 bases in between. CDR1 and CDR2 from the germline V gene are LGHNA and YSLEER. The CDR3: CASSLQVNTEAFF. The CDR3 coding sequence is TGCGCCAGCAGCCTCCAGGTGAACACTGAAGCTTTCTTT.

The chain carries TRBV6-1 and TRBJ1-2; tentatively, D is TRBD1 (5 bases). Looked up from germline, CDR1 is MNHNS and CDR2 is SASEGT. This CDR3 is built from 14 residues. V was shortened by 0 bases and J by 7 bases, with 12 bases between the two germline ends. The CDR3 region has the DNA TGTGCCAGCAGTGAAGCGGGAGGGGCTCTTGGCTACACCTTC. Protein product: CASSEAGGALGYTF.

The chain combines TRBV29-1 with TRBJ2-3; maybe TRBD1 (6 bases). There are 13 residues in the CDR3. The germline CDR1 and CDR2 sequences are SQVTM and ANQGSEA. With 3 bases removed from V and 5 bases from J, the gap between germline ends came to 12 bases. The DNA for the CDR3 is TGCAGCGTTGATGGTCAGGGGAGAGATACGCAGTATTTT. Its protein product is CSVDGQGRDTQYF.

The J gene is TRBJ1-6, the V gene TRBV4-3; the D gene is possibly TRBD1 (6 bases). V was trimmed by 2 bases and J by 6 bases, leaving 17 bases between them. The V gene's germline CDR1 is LGHNA and CDR2 YSLEER. This CDR3 is built from 17 residues. The DNA of the CDR3 is TGCGCCAGCAGCCAAACGAGACAGGTCGCGTTTAATTCACCCCTCCACTTT. Protein sequence: CASSQTRQVAFNSPLHF.

The gene calls are TRBV12-5 and TRBJ1-5; TRBD1 is a possible D gene (5 bases). CDR1 LGHNT and CDR2 FRNRAP come from the germline V gene. V lost 2 bases and J 0 bases, leaving 11 bases between the germline ends. The length of the CDR3 is 16 residues. This CDR3 is CASGLSGRHSNQPQHF. The CDR3 nucleotides read TGTGCTAGTGGTTTGTCAGGGCGTCATAGCAATCAGCCCCAGCATTTT.

The rearrangement uses TRBV27 and TRBJ1-3; TRBD1 aligns across 8 bases. There are 14 residues in the CDR3. Looked up from germline, CDR1 is MNHEY and CDR2 is SMNVEV (reference sequence). V dropped 4 bases and J dropped 4; count of bases not matched to a gene: 3. CDR3 bases: TGTGCCAGCAGTTGGACAGGGCAAGGAAACACCATATATTTT. Translated, it gives CASSWTGQGNTIYF.

This sequence joins TRBV7-9 and TRBJ1-2, with D uncertain. Germline lookup yields CDR1 SEHNR and CDR2 FQNEAQ (reference sequence). This CDR3 contains 12 residues. The V end was cut by 5 bases, the J end by 2 bases, with 6 bases between. The CDR3 spells CASSDKNYGYTF. CDR3 DNA sequence: TGTGCCAGCAGCGACAAGAACTATGGCTACACCTTC.

The chain uses TRBV7-9 and TRBJ2-7; 7 bases agree with TRBD1. Germline lookup yields CDR1 SEHNR and CDR2 FQNEAQ (reference sequence). V was pared by 4 bases and J by 6 bases, with 6 bases of the junction left unmatched. The CDR3 runs to 13 residues. The CDR3 region is CASSSTGKGEQYF. The CDR3 bases are TGTGCCAGCAGCTCGACAGGGAAGGGCGAGCAGTACTTC.

The rearrangement links TRBV14 to TRBJ1-1, with D unresolved. Germline loops: CDR1 SGHDN, CDR2 FVKESK. The CDR3 contains 14 residues. The V gene lost 0 bases and the J gene lost 2 bases, with 7 bases spanning the gap. The CDR3 DNA reads as TGTGCCAGCAGCCAAGATTTCAGTAACACTGAAGCTTTCTTT. Translating it yields CASSQDFSNTEAFF.

The chain has TRBV5-1 and TRBJ1-1; 8 nucleotides align to TRBD1. V gave up 6 bases and J gave up 0 bases; unmatched junction bases: 7. CDR3 length equals 15 residues. CDR1 and CDR2 (germline): SGHRS, YFSETQ. The CDR3, as DNA: TGCGCCAGCACTGACAGGGGCGTTATGAACACTGAAGCTTTCTTT. Amino acid sequence: CASTDRGVMNTEAFF.

The chain joins TRBV7-3 to TRBJ2-7; possibly TRBD1 for D (5 bases). The germline V gene has CDR1 SGHTA and CDR2 FQGTGA. Trimming shortened V by 4 bases and J by 2 bases, and 12 bases separated the two germline ends. This CDR3 region has 14 residues. The CDR3 is CASSSSGMAYEQYF. The CDR3 DNA follows: TGTGCCAGCAGCTCCTCAGGGATGGCCTACGAGCAGTACTTC.

This chain uses TRBV29-1 with TRBJ2-6; the match to TRBD2 covers 8 bases. V was pared by 3 bases and J by 3 bases, with 1 base of the junction left unmatched. In germline, CDR1 is SQVTM, CDR2 ANQGSEA. The CDR3 runs to 14 residues. In DNA, the CDR3 is TGCAGCGTTGAGGCGGGAGGTGGGGCCAACGTCCTGACTTTC. Translating gives CSVEAGGGANVLTF.

V is TRBV9 and J is TRBJ1-1; D not certain. The germline V and J ends were trimmed by 3 bases and 5 bases, with 8 bases remaining between them. This CDR3 spans 12 amino acids. Germline V gene lookup returns CDR1 SGDLS and CDR2 YYNGEE. CDR3 nucleotides: TGTGCCAGCAGCGGCTGGAGGACTGAAGCTTTCTTT. It is translated as CASSGWRTEAFF. The complete variable domain, with remaining parts taken from reference TRBV9 and TRBJ1-1, reads DSGVTQTPKHLITATGQRVTLRCSPRSGDLSVYWYQQSLDQGLQFLIQYYNGEERAKGNILERFSAQQFPDLHSELNLSSLELGDSALYFCASSGWRTEAFFGQGTRLTVV.

The chain links TRBV24-1 to TRBJ2-1, with 11 positions matching TRBD2. The CDR3 extends over 16 amino acids. Germline V gene data show CDR1 as KGHDR and CDR2 as SFDVKD. The CDR3 nucleotides are TGTGCTGTAGCGGGAGGGCCTACTAGCTCCTACAATGAGCAGTTCTTC. This gives the protein CAVAGGPTSSYNEQFF.